This T cell receptor beta chain stems from a study of cytomegalovirus exposure and HLA in healthy donors. This clone was detected a few times. Its target is not known. At one end, the junction sequence differs from germline, possibly due to a read error. Germline loops: CDR1 SGHAT, CDR2 FQNNGV. The CDR3 loop spans 14 amino acids. Primers included in the PCR were 60 Vbeta and 13 Jbeta primers. Assay: immunoSEQ multiplex PCR; the TCRdb copy retains only in-frame clones and omits some. The data contain more than 150,000 clones, 76% of them singletons. Study-level findings and limits: Later analysis associated a missense DCLRE1C variant with TCR beta V- and J-gene trimming. Earlier analysis yielded a pattern in which most TCR beta V segments were productive about 90% or about 30% of the time.

V gene TRBV11-2 combines with J gene TRBJ2-7; a weak D match, TRBD1 (5 bases). The source of this sequence is a man aged 18 to 35 in good health and CMV-seronegative. The sample was PBMCs. CDR3 DNA: TGTGCCAGCATCTTAGGGCAGGGATCCTACGAGCAGTACTTC. It is translated as CASILGQGSYEQYF.